The present T cell receptor (beta chain) was sequenced within a study of T cells after yellow fever vaccination. TCRdb reanalysed the 5' RACE reads using MiXCR and keeps one entry per CDR3 protein. This sample has roughly 74,000 distinct CDR3 sequences, with roughly 7.4% found just once. As concerns this clonotype: The antigen is undetermined.

Study outcomes and limitations: Abundant clonotypes from the bulk population could have been carried over as contaminants into FACS-sorted repertoires. A minor fraction of clonotypes spanned both CD4 and CD8 compartments.

Looked up from germline, CDR1 is SGHAT and CDR2 is FQNNGV. This CDR3 is built from 21 residues. V trimming: 5 bases; J trimming: 0 bases; junction bases outside the gene matches: 24. The chain employs TRBV11-2 and TRBJ1-2; 7 bases align to TRBD1. This receptor was obtained from a man aged 18 to 29 who received the YFV17D yellow fever vaccine. The specimen comprised CD8+ T cells sorted from PBMCs, sampled more than 4 days after the first yellow fever vaccination. The CDR3 is CASSPGGVSRGRGGPNYGYTF. As DNA, the CDR3 is TGTGCCAGCAGCCCCGGCGGAGTTAGTAGGGGGCGCGGAGGTCCTAACTATGGCTACACCTTC.